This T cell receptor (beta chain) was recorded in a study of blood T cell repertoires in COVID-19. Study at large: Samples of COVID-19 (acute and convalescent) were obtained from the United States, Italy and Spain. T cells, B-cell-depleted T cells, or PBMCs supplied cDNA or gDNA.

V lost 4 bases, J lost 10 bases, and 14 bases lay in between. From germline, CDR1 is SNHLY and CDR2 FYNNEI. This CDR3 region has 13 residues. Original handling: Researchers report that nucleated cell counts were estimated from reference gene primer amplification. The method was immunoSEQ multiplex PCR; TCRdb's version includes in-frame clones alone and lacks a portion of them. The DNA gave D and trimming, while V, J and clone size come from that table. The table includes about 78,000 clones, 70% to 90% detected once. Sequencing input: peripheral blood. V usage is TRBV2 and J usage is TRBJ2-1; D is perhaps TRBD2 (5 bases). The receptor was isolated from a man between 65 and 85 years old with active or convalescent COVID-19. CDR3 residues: CASSVNGLWEQFF. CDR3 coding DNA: TGTGCCAGCAGTGTTAATGGACTTTGGGAGCAGTTCTTC.